These T cell receptor beta chains were read from a single sample in a study of T cells expressing NK-cell markers. TCRdb re-called the 5' RACE reads; one entry per CDR3 protein, DNA not given. The specimen's table records over 150,000 distinct CDR3 sequences. Sequencing input: blood T cells: a sorted CD56 or NKG2C T cell subset, CD4+ or CD8+ T cells, or bulk PBMC T cells (not recorded which). The source of these receptors is a woman aged 45-60 years in good health. The CDR3 runs from the conserved cysteine through the conserved F or W.

v_call: TRBV7-8
j_call: TRBJ2-1
cdr3_aa: CASNAGGNEQFF

v_call: TRBV11-2
j_call: TRBJ2-2
cdr3_aa: CASSLTVIGELFF

v_call: TRBV5-5
j_call: TRBJ2-3
cdr3_aa: CASSPYSGIDTQYF

v_call: TRBV6-1
j_call: TRBJ2-1
cdr3_aa: CASSGYYNEQFF

v_call: TRBV9
j_call: TRBJ2-3
cdr3_aa: CASSVGQGLDTQYF

v_call: TRBV13
j_call: TRBJ2-1
cdr3_aa: CASTGAGANEQFF

v_call: TRBV21-1
j_call: TRBJ2-7
cdr3_aa: CASSKTGAPKYF

v_call: TRBV2
j_call: TRBJ2-2
cdr3_aa: CASSEALREWGGELFF

v_call: TRBV13
j_call: TRBJ2-1
cdr3_aa: CASSVDREGDEQFF

v_call: TRBV5-1
j_call: TRBJ2-7
cdr3_aa: CASSFREPAGEQYF

v_call: TRBV29-1
j_call: TRBJ1-3
cdr3_aa: CSVSRRGDTIYF

v_call: TRBV5-8
j_call: TRBJ2-7
cdr3_aa: CASSLLGQFTYEQYF

v_call: TRBV5-5
j_call: TRBJ1-1
cdr3_aa: CASSPLGGDYTEAFF

v_call: TRBV11-2
j_call: TRBJ2-1
cdr3_aa: CASSSDAGTSQFF

v_call: TRBV27
j_call: TRBJ1-6
cdr3_aa: CASSLVRSGTGNSPLHF

v_call: TRBV5-1
j_call: TRBJ2-3
cdr3_aa: CASGLSARDTQYF

v_call: TRBV5-1
j_call: TRBJ2-2
cdr3_aa: CASTISSALNTGELFF

v_call: TRBV7-9
j_call: TRBJ1-2
cdr3_aa: CASSPSQGFGYTF

v_call: TRBV11-2
j_call: TRBJ2-1
cdr3_aa: CASSVRDSRSYNEQFF

v_call: TRBV7-2
j_call: TRBJ1-5
cdr3_aa: CASSFSAAYSNQPQHF

v_call: TRBV4-1
j_call: TRBJ2-3
cdr3_aa: CASSQDSVDTDTQYF

v_call: TRBV6-1
j_call: TRBJ2-7
cdr3_aa: CASNPPRRGPYEQYF

v_call: TRBV12-3/TRBV12-4
j_call: TRBJ1-5
cdr3_aa: CATRGGPNQPQHF

v_call: TRBV12-3/TRBV12-4
j_call: TRBJ1-5
cdr3_aa: CASRSTGAGQPQHF

v_call: TRBV20-1
j_call: TRBJ2-7
cdr3_aa: CSARDMINHQAAPNSYEQYF

v_call: TRBV5-5
j_call: TRBJ2-7
cdr3_aa: CASSWGTGGFSSYEQYF

v_call: TRBV4-2
j_call: TRBJ1-1
cdr3_aa: CASSPPQGSTEAFF

v_call: TRBV5-6
j_call: TRBJ2-1
cdr3_aa: CASSLDPSGRAVDEQFF

v_call: TRBV4-1
j_call: TRBJ1-3
cdr3_aa: CASSQGAHTDSSGNTIYF

v_call: TRBV5-5
j_call: TRBJ2-5
cdr3_aa: CASSPGLVEETQYF

v_call: TRBV12-5
j_call: TRBJ1-1
cdr3_aa: CASGVGGAEAFF

v_call: TRBV5-1
j_call: TRBJ2-5
cdr3_aa: CASSLARWGGDVEKETQYF

v_call: TRBV11-3
j_call: TRBJ2-3
cdr3_aa: CASTPWIAGGGDTQYF

v_call: TRBV10-2
j_call: TRBJ2-7
cdr3_aa: CASSEERDYYEQYF

v_call: TRBV21-1
j_call: TRBJ2-1
cdr3_aa: CASPGHYNEQFF

v_call: TRBV19
j_call: TRBJ2-7
cdr3_aa: CASSPSLEYEQYF

v_call: TRBV11-2
j_call: TRBJ1-3
cdr3_aa: CASSLERRGRRSGNTIYF

v_call: TRBV19
j_call: TRBJ1-1
cdr3_aa: CASNDGEGLTEAFF

v_call: TRBV7-9
j_call: TRBJ2-2
cdr3_aa: CASSRSGLNTGELFF

v_call: TRBV15
j_call: TRBJ1-2
cdr3_aa: CATSRQTGGYGYTF

v_call: TRBV5-1
j_call: TRBJ1-2
cdr3_aa: CASSLVADSNYGYTF

v_call: TRBV4-1
j_call: TRBJ2-1
cdr3_aa: CASSHPSGRSYNEQFF

v_call: TRBV6-2/TRBV6-3
j_call: TRBJ1-1
cdr3_aa: CASSPGTGRTEAFF

v_call: TRBV6-5
j_call: TRBJ2-7
cdr3_aa: CASSYKYEQYF

v_call: TRBV2
j_call: TRBJ1-1
cdr3_aa: CASFLSDNTEAFF

v_call: TRBV7-6
j_call: TRBJ1-1
cdr3_aa: CASSLYQNTEAFF

v_call: TRBV3-1
j_call: TRBJ1-1
cdr3_aa: CASSSGAAEAFF

v_call: TRBV27
j_call: TRBJ1-1
cdr3_aa: CASILTGLKNTEAFF

v_call: TRBV7-9
j_call: TRBJ1-1
cdr3_aa: CASSMGWSEAFF

v_call: TRBV6-5
j_call: TRBJ1-2
cdr3_aa: CASTSGFGYTF

v_call: TRBV4-1
j_call: TRBJ2-1
cdr3_aa: CASSRELRGYNEQFF

v_call: TRBV7-7
j_call: TRBJ2-1
cdr3_aa: CASSLVYGGDEQFF

v_call: TRBV5-6
j_call: TRBJ2-7
cdr3_aa: CASSQPRGTGKVEQYF

v_call: TRBV11-2
j_call: TRBJ2-6
cdr3_aa: CASSLGILANVLTF

v_call: TRBV4-1
j_call: TRBJ2-2
cdr3_aa: CASSPFWEPKGSGELFF

v_call: TRBV12-3/TRBV12-4
j_call: TRBJ2-1
cdr3_aa: CASSPPGGRKSNEQFF

v_call: TRBV5-6
j_call: TRBJ2-1
cdr3_aa: CASSLGKLEGPFF

v_call: TRBV27
j_call: TRBJ1-1
cdr3_aa: CASSLGGLSTEAFF